This record covers a single TCR beta chain. Which antigen it targets is not known. No per-base quality is available; no much larger clone lies one base away. The sample is drawn from a study of shared clonotypes between healthy human individuals (dated by TCRdb to 2020 to 2022). Describing the broader study: The cohort included three men and a couple of women between 18 and 49 years of age. To estimate repertoire size and how much clonotype sharing occurs between individuals, the study deeply sequenced the blood TCR repertoires of roughly 5 healthy adults. For each donor, three plates each were used for CD4 naive and CD4 memory, two plates were used for CD8 naive, and one plate was used for CD8 memory. Between about 0.9 and 8.9 billion PBMCs per donor were obtained by leukapheresis. Different laboratories and diverse techniques were used to prepare libraries and sequence TCR repertoires, to increase sequencing depth and limit assay-specific biases. Here is what the overall study found, with its caveats: Larger estimated clonotype richness was generally found for naive subsets than for memory subsets. Clonotypes shared by all four sorted-subset donors showed higher generation probabilities than non-shared clonotypes. Incomplete sequencing was indicated by rarefaction of sorted-subset datasets, despite the large sequencing depth. About 4.5% of naive CD4, 3.5% of naive CD8, around 2.3% of memory CD4, and about 0.4% of memory CD8 clonotypes were shared across a few donors. Pairwise subsampling indicated that sequencing depth was expected to affect the degree of clonotype sharing among donors. Sampling was limited to blood, and TCR repertoires in tissue likely differ from TCR repertoires in blood. The genetic and exposure-history diversity represented was limited by the small number of donors.

From its cysteine to its phenylalanine, the CDR3 spans 14 amino acids. The retained sequence is limited to the CDR3, 42 bases, with the frame set at the first base. Ends trimmed: V by 5 bases, J by 0 bases; bases unmatched to a gene: 0. Via the germline V gene (reference sequence), CDR1 is LNHDA and CDR2 SQIVND. TCR CDR3 regions were amplified from genomic DNA by multiplex PCR using the deep immunoSEQ assay. Genomic DNA extracted from each cell subset was distributed evenly over all wells of several immunoSEQ 96-well plates, and each plate served as one replicate. For sorted subsets, approximately 210 ng genomic DNA, equal to 30,000 or so T cell genomes, was loaded into each replicate PCR. The purified libraries were quantified using a Qubit 3.0 fluorometer, sized with a Bioanalyzer 2100, and then quantified again using the KAPA Library Quantification kit. Each immunoSEQ 96-well plate was sequenced on its own single-read 150-cycle Illumina NextSeq 550 flow cell. From the authors' description of their analysis: Because the immunoSEQ output held only junctional sequences and lacked quality scores, the filtering could not match the filtering applied to full-length reads. To assign V/J genes and CDR3, sequences were annotated against IMGT germline references using PyIR, a Python wrapper for IgBLAST v1.9. Reads with weak V/J assignments (E-value above 1e-6), missing CDR3, stop codons, out-of-frame junctions, or ambiguous translated residues were removed. V3J clonotypes were defined as sequences sharing the same inferred V gene, J gene, and CDR3 amino acid sequence. Percentage overlap between repertoires was calculated by dividing the number of shared unique clonotypes by the size of the smaller repertoire. Richness of each repertoire was evaluated using RTK rarefaction, the Chao1 estimator, and Recon v2.1 estimates of unobserved clonotypes. Generation probabilities for all TCRbeta clonotypes obtained by the gDNA method from four donors were computed using OLGA. TCRdb obtained this table from immuneACCESS and retained in-frame rearrangements with V and J assigned. These tables miss some clones; where compared with another copy, unresolved V genes account for less than half of the shortfall, and the remainder is unexplained. V and J calls and clone size are copied from that table; D and trimming were computed from the DNA. The sample includes millions of clones, with 85% to 95% observed a single time. The ten largest clones capture roughly 0.13% of the sample.

The donors were healthy, HIV-negative adults with no recently reported acute infections or vaccinations. Only Caucasian adults living in Nashville, Tennessee, USA were represented among the donors. CD4+ T cells were enriched by magnetic negative selection; naive cells were then positively selected on CD45RA, and the negative fraction formed the memory subset. After blood collection by leukapheresis, PBMCs were isolated using Ficoll-Histopaque density gradient centrifugation and then cryopreserved in the vapor phase of liquid nitrogen. Analytical flow cytometry was used to check the purity and quantity of each magnetically sorted T cell population. Genomic DNA was isolated from each sorted fraction and quantified by UV absorbance on a Nanodrop 2000c.

The source material was naive CD4+ T cells sorted from blood. This specimen's cell subset or site label, per the study, means: CD45RA+ positively selected. This sequence was found in a young man in good health. The chain couples TRBV19 to TRBJ2-1; a stretch of 8 junction bases matches TRBD2. In nucleotide form, the sequence is TGTGCCAGTAGTGGACTAGCCTCCTACAATGAGCAGTTCTTC. This gives the protein CASSGLASYNEQFF.